This TCR beta chain was recovered during a study of T cell changes during pregnancy in multiple sclerosis. The table came from immunoSEQ multiplex PCR; TCRdb's copy has only in-frame clones and leaves some out. Among about 49,000 clones listed, roughly 92% were seen once. This CDR3 region has 14 residues. The trim removed 6 bases at V and 3 bases at J, leaving 7 bases unmatched. Germline CDR1 is LNHDA and CDR2 is SQIVND (reference sequence). The chain couples TRBV19 to TRBJ2-7, with 8 bases lining up with TRBD2. The sample consisted of CD8+ T cells from peripheral blood mononuclear cells, taken before pregnancy. The receptor's source is a female donor with multiple sclerosis, enrolled in a pregnancy study. The CDR3 DNA reads TGTGCCAGTAGCCCGGCAGCGGGAGTCTACGAGCAGTACTTC. Translated: CASSPAAGVYEQYF.